These 22 T cell receptor beta chains originate from one sample sequenced in a study of blood T cell repertoires in COVID-19. Method: immunoSEQ multiplex PCR; TCRdb's copy keeps in-frame clones and lacks some. The table records around 350,000 clones, more than 85% of them present only once. Sequenced material: peripheral blood. The receptors were sampled from a human donor in a cohort sampled during active COVID-19.

This chain connects TRBV6-5 to TRBJ1-3, with D tentatively TRBD1 (6 bases). The CDR3 extends over 15 amino acids. Germline-derived CDR1 and CDR2 are MNHEY and SVGAGI. Trimming pared 10 bases from V and 0 bases from J, leaving 16 bases between. CDR3 region: CATLGGWGSGNTIYF. The CDR3 DNA is TGTGCCACCCTAGGGGGTTGGGGCTCTGGAAACACCATATATTTT.

The CDR3 reads CASSAGTGYEKLFF. In nucleotides, the CDR3 is TGTGCCAGCAGCGCCGGGACAGGGTATGAAAAACTGTTTTTT. The V and J genes are TRBV9 and TRBJ1-4; 9 bases match TRBD1. Germline-derived CDR1 and CDR2 are SGDLS and YYNGEE. CDR3 length: 14 residues. J lost 6 bases, V lost 3 bases, and 3 bases had no gene match.

The J gene is TRBJ2-5, the V gene TRBV15; D gene uncertain. The CDR3 is 13 amino acids. V dropped 1 base and J dropped 5 bases, with 8 bases sitting between them. Germline V CDR1 and CDR2: LNHNV, YYDKDF (reference sequence). CDR3 nucleotides: TGTGCCACCAGCAGAGTCTTCGGTGAGACCCAGTACTTC. Its translation: CATSRVFGETQYF. Looking up the rest from reference TRBV15 and TRBJ2-5 gives the full variable domain: DAMVIQNPRYQVTQFGKPVTLSCSQTLNHNVMYWYQQKSSQAPKLLFHYYDKDFNNEADTPDNFQSRRPNTSFCFLDIRSPGLGDTAMYLCATSRVFGETQYFGPGTRLLVL.

This chain uses TRBV10-3 with TRBJ2-7; tentatively, D is TRBD2 (7 bases). The ends were cut back, 6 bases at V and 4 bases at J, with 16 bases in the middle. CDR3 length equals 14 residues. The germline gives CDR1 ENHRY, CDR2 SYGVKD. The CDR3 sequence is CAIRPAGGRYEQYF. The CDR3 nucleotides are TGTGCCATCAGGCCCGCCGGGGGGCGGTACGAGCAGTACTTC.

The chain combines TRBV10-2 with TRBJ2-3, with 7 bases fitting TRBD2. Germline CDR1 and CDR2: WSHSY and SAAADI. The CDR3 spans 16 residues. Germline trimming cut 0 bases from V and 0 bases from J; bases unmatched to any gene: 3. The CDR3 region is CASSESRGTSTDTQYF. The CDR3 coding sequence is TGCGCCAGCAGTGAGTCGCGGGGGACTAGCACAGATACGCAGTATTTT.

The rearrangement links TRBV19 to TRBJ1-5; D remains unclear. The CDR3 runs 15 residues. V was clipped by 3 bases and J by 5 bases, with 14 bases between them. CDR1 is LNHDA and CDR2 is SQIVND in the germline V gene (reference sequence). CDR3 in amino acids: CASSMQAQPYQPQHF. For the CDR3, the DNA is TGTGCCAGTAGTATGCAGGCCCAGCCCTATCAGCCCCAGCATTTT. The full variable domain, with the rest looked up from reference TRBV19 and TRBJ1-5, is DGGITQSPKYLFRKEGQNVTLSCEQNLNHDAMYWYRQDPGQGLRLIYYSQIVNDFQKGDIAEGYSVSREKKESFPLTVTSAQKNPTAFYLCASSMQAQPYQPQHFGDGTRLSIL.

To note about this clone: The junction shows a germline mismatch at one end, possibly a read error. V usage is TRBV6-6 and J usage is TRBJ1-3, with 7 bases that match TRBD1. This CDR3 is 16 amino acids long. Germline V gene sequence: CDR1 MNHNY, CDR2 SVGAGI (reference sequence). This CDR3 reads CASIYGTAASGNTIYF. CDR3 nucleotide sequence: TGTGCCAGCATTTACGGGACAGCAGCCTCTGGAAACACCATATATTTT.

The rearrangement links TRBV6-4 to TRBJ1-5; D unresolved. The ends were cut back, 6 bases at V and 0 bases at J, with 9 bases in the middle. Germline V CDR1 and CDR2: MRHNA, SNTAGT. This CDR3 region has 14 residues. CDR3 amino acids: CASRVAPSNQPQHF. Written as DNA, the CDR3 is TGTGCCAGCAGGGTGGCCCCTAGCAATCAGCCCCAGCATTTT.

This clone has just one count. The chain employs TRBV3-1 (or the pseudogene TRBV3-2) and TRBJ2-3; 7 positions match TRBD1. The CDR3 loop spans 16 amino acids. The ends lost 1 base at V and 4 bases at J; junction bases unmatched: 8. Germline CDR1 and CDR2: LGHDT and YNNKEL (reference sequence). CDR3 DNA sequence: TGTGCCAGCAGCCAAGGGGGAAGGGGGCGGGCAGATACGCAGTATTTT. Protein: CASSQGGRGRADTQYF.

This rearrangement joins TRBV6-4 to TRBJ2-3, with D possibly matching TRBD2 (6 bases). The CDR3 length is 15 residues. V was shortened by 6 bases and J by 4 bases, with 17 bases between the two germline ends. CDR1 and CDR2 from the germline V gene are MRHNA and SNTAGT. In DNA, the CDR3 is TGTGCCAGCAGCCTCGAGGGGTCGGGGGCAGATACGCAGTATTTT. This codes for CASSLEGSGADTQYF.

CDR3 nucleotides: TGTGCCAGTAGTATCCGACAGACATACAATCAGCCCCAGCATTTT. Amino acid sequence: CASSIRQTYNQPQHF. The genes are TRBV19 and TRBJ1-5; possible D gene TRBD1, 5 bases. The germline V and J ends were trimmed by 3 bases and 3 bases, with 12 bases remaining between them. The germline V gene has CDR1 LNHDA and CDR2 SQIVND (reference sequence). The CDR3 covers 15 residues.

V gene TRBV9 combines with J gene TRBJ2-7; D gene ambiguous. Looked up from germline, CDR1 is SGDLS and CDR2 is YYNGEE. V lost 0 bases to trimming and J lost 2 bases, with 9 bases between them. The CDR3 is 14 residues long. CDR3 nucleotide sequence: TGTGCCAGCAGCGTAGGAACAGAACCCTACGAGCAGTACTTC. Its translation: CASSVGTEPYEQYF. Full variable domain (remainder filled in from reference TRBV9 and TRBJ2-7): DSGVTQTPKHLITATGQRVTLRCSPRSGDLSVYWYQQSLDQGLQFLIQYYNGEERAKGNILERFSAQQFPDLHSELNLSSLELGDSALYFCASSVGTEPYEQYFGPGTRLTVT.

V gene TRBV7-9 combines with J gene TRBJ2-1; 7 positions match TRBD1. The V segment lost 6 bases and the J segment 6 bases; nucleotides outside the gene matches: 17. CDR3 length: 17 residues. Germline V gene sequence: CDR1 SEHNR, CDR2 FQNEAQ (reference sequence). The CDR3 DNA is TGTGCCAGCAGTACCACTCGCTCCGGGACAGACCCCAATGAGCAGTTCTTC. Amino acid sequence: CASSTTRSGTDPNEQFF.

As concerns this clone: The germline gene is not matched at one end of the junction; a read error may be the cause. The CDR3 is CASSLEASGGVPLF. DNA for the CDR3: TGCGCCAGCAGCTTGGAGGCTAGCGGGGGCGTTCCACTCTTC. V gene TRBV5-1 combines with J gene TRBJ2-1, with 10 bases identical to TRBD2. Germline loops: CDR1 SGHRS, CDR2 YFSETQ. The CDR3 length is 14 residues.

The chain recombines TRBV28 with TRBJ2-5; D may be TRBD1 (6 bases). V was clipped by 7 bases and J by 5 bases, with 17 bases between them. Germline CDR1 reads MDHEN; CDR2 reads SYDVKM. This CDR3 has 14 amino acids. The CDR3 DNA is TGTGCCAGCATTGGGGGCGGTCCCGGGGAGACCCAGTACTTC. Translation: CASIGGGPGETQYF. The full variable domain, its missing parts supplied by reference TRBV28 and TRBJ2-5, is DVKVTQSSRYLVKRTGEKVFLECVQDMDHENMFWYRQDPGLGLRLIYFSYDVKMKEKGDIPEGYSVSREKKERFSLILESASTNQTSMYLCASIGGGPGETQYFGPGTRLLVL.

The chain combines TRBV5-6 with TRBJ1-5; no reliable D call. CDR1 and CDR2 (germline): SGHDT, YYEEEE. The CDR3 extends over 15 amino acids. Trimming shortened V by 2 bases and J by 0 bases, and 9 bases separated the two germline ends. DNA of the CDR3: TGTGCCAGCAGCTTTATCGGGAATAGCAATCAGCCCCAGCATTTT. It yields the protein CASSFIGNSNQPQHF.

The chain couples TRBV5-6 to TRBJ2-3; weak D call: TRBD2 (5 bases). The CDR3 covers 15 residues. Germline V gives CDR1 SGHDT, CDR2 YYEEEE. V was clipped by 5 bases and J by 0 bases, with 13 bases between them. Here the CDR3 DNA reads TGTGCCAGCAGTCGAGGGCCTACTAGCACAGATACGCAGTATTTT. Amino acid sequence: CASSRGPTSTDTQYF.

This clone was seen a single time. The chain carries TRBV24-1 and TRBJ2-5, with a weak D call TRBD2 (5 bases). V lost 5 bases and J lost 2, with 11 bases in between. Germline-derived CDR1 and CDR2 are KGHDR and SFDVKD. The length of the CDR3 is 14 residues. For the CDR3, the DNA is TGTGCCACCAGTGCGGTAGGGAGACAAGAGACCCAGTACTTC. Residues: CATSAVGRQETQYF.

The chain employs TRBV5-1 and TRBJ1-1, with D tentatively TRBD1 (6 bases). The CDR3 sequence is 14 residues long. Germline CDR1 reads SGHRS; CDR2 reads YFSETQ. The V and J ends lost 4 bases and 1 base respectively, with 11 bases between them. CDR3 in amino acids: CASSHQGTNTEAFF. CDR3 nucleotides: TGCGCCAGCAGCCACCAGGGGACGAACACTGAAGCTTTCTTT. The entire variable domain, with the rest obtained from reference TRBV5-1 and TRBJ1-1, is as follows: KAGVTQTPRYLIKTRGQQVTLSCSPISGHRSVSWYQQTPGQGLQFLFEYFSETQRNKGNFPGRFSGRQFSNSRSEMNVSTLELGDSALYLCASSHQGTNTEAFFGQGTRLTVV.

V is TRBV5-6 and J is TRBJ1-2; D may be TRBD1 (6 bases). This CDR3 is built from 13 residues. Trimming cost V 4 bases and J 5 bases, with 12 bases left between them. CDR1 and CDR2 (germline): SGHDT, YYEEEE. In DNA, the CDR3 is TGTGCCAGCAGCGCTTACAGGGAATATGGCTACACCTTC. Amino acids: CASSAYREYGYTF.

Of note for this clone: Other DNA sequences in the sample encode the same CDR3. The chain employs TRBV18 and TRBJ2-1; TRBD2 aligns across 7 bases. The CDR3 has 15 amino acids. Germline CDR1 reads KGHSH; CDR2 reads LQKENI. The trim removed 1 base at V and 4 bases at J, leaving 4 bases unmatched. CDR3 sequence: CASSPRQGGYNEQFF. Written as DNA, the CDR3 is TGTGCCAGCTCACCACGGCAGGGAGGGTACAATGAGCAGTTCTTC.

The chain has TRBV30 and TRBJ1-1; D might be TRBD1 (6 bases). Trimming left V 3 bases short and J 3 bases short, with 11 bases between. This CDR3 spans 13 amino acids. Germline V CDR1 and CDR2: GTSNPN, SVGIG (reference sequence). The CDR3 reads CAWRQQGYTEAFF. CDR3 sequence (DNA): TGTGCCTGGAGACAACAGGGATACACTGAAGCTTTCTTT.